The 29 T cell receptor beta chains below were found in one sample sequenced in a study of T cell responses to AZD1222 COVID-19 vaccine. The table came from immunoSEQ multiplex PCR; TCRdb's copy has only in-frame clones and leaves some out. The sample holds some 45,000 clones, roughly 88% seen once. The specimen was peripheral blood, collected 28 days after the second AZD1222 dose. Receptor source: an adult who received the AZD1222 COVID-19 vaccine.

The chain uses TRBV10-2 and TRBJ1-3, with 7 bases identical to TRBD1. Germline values: CDR1 WSHSY, CDR2 SAAADI. The V segment lost 3 bases and the J segment 4 bases; nucleotides outside the gene matches: 3. The CDR3 spans 14 residues. CDR3 residues: CASSERGLGNTIYF. The CDR3 DNA reads TGCGCCAGCAGTGAAAGGGGGCTCGGAAACACCATATATTTT.

This chain uses TRBV5-4 with TRBJ1-6, with 7 nucleotides matching TRBD1. CDR3 length equals 14 residues. CDR1 is SGHNT, CDR2 YYREEE, per germline (reference sequence). The V and J ends lost 4 bases and 8 bases, in that order; junction bases with no gene match: 6. The CDR3 reads CASSHDREDSPLHF. CDR3 nucleotides: TGTGCCAGCAGCCACGACAGGGAAGATTCACCCCTCCACTTT.

V usage is TRBV9 and J usage is TRBJ2-2; 9 positions agree with TRBD2. The CDR3 covers 15 residues. V lost 6 bases to trimming and J lost 3 bases; unmatched junction nucleotides: 6. Looked up from germline, CDR1 is SGDLS and CDR2 is YYNGEE. The CDR3 nucleotides read TGTGCCAGCACCGAGCGGGGGGTGGACACCGGGGAGCTGTTTTTT. This translates into CASTERGVDTGELFF.

The chain combines TRBV12-3 or TRBV12-4 with TRBJ1-3, with TRBD1 matching 9 bases. V lost 6 bases, J lost 4 bases, and 1 base stayed unmatched. The CDR3 extends over 13 amino acids. CDR3 sequence (DNA): TGTGCCAGCAGGACAGGGGGAGGAAACACCATATATTTT. Amino acids: CASRTGGGNTIYF.

The chain joins TRBV30 to TRBJ2-7; D remains ambiguous. Trimming took 3 bases from V and 0 from J, leaving 12 bases between them. CDR3 length equals 14 residues. Germline lookup yields CDR1 GTSNPN and CDR2 SVGIG (reference sequence). CDR3 sequence reads: CAWRYYPDSYEQYF. In nucleotides, the CDR3 is TGTGCCTGGAGATACTACCCGGACTCCTACGAGCAGTACTTC.

The sample holds a few counts of this clone. The chain joins TRBV10-1 to TRBJ2-3; D gene uncertain. Trimming shortened V by 0 bases and J by 4 bases, and 8 bases separated the two germline ends. Per germline, CDR1 WNHNN and CDR2 SYGVQD (reference sequence). The CDR3 contains 14 residues. CDR3 in amino acids: CASSESILADTQYF. The CDR3 DNA reads as TGCGCCAGCAGTGAGTCGATATTAGCAGATACGCAGTATTTT.

The chain has TRBV5-4 and TRBJ2-7; the match to TRBD2 covers 12 bases. Germline CDR1 SGHNT, CDR2 YYREEE (reference sequence). Germline trimming cut 0 bases from V and 2 bases from J; bases unmatched to any gene: 12. The CDR3 loop spans 19 amino acids. CDR3 DNA sequence: TGTGCCAGCAGCTTGGACCCTAGCGGGGGGGTAACGAAGGCCTACGAGCAGTACTTC. Residues: CASSLDPSGGVTKAYEQYF. Full variable domain (missing parts from reference TRBV5-4 and TRBJ2-7): ETGVTQSPTHLIKTRGQQVTLRCSSQSGHNTVSWYQQALGQGPQFIFQYYREEENGRGNFPPRFSGLQFPNYSSELNVNALELDDSALYLCASSLDPSGGVTKAYEQYFGPGTRLTVT.

This clone was recorded only once. This rearrangement joins TRBV18 to TRBJ1-4; TRBD1 is a possible D gene (5 bases). V shed 0 bases and J shed 0 bases, with 11 bases lying between them. This CDR3 spans 17 amino acids. Germline V CDR1 and CDR2: KGHSH, LQKENI. CDR3 DNA: TGTGCCAGCTCACCACCCGGGGCTCGTGCAACTAATGAAAAACTGTTTTTT. It is translated as CASSPPGARATNEKLFF.

The DNA of the CDR3 is TGTGCCAGCAGCACGCGGCGACAGGGGGAGGATACGCAGTATTTT. This translates into CASSTRRQGEDTQYF. V gene TRBV21-1 combines with J gene TRBJ2-3; the D segment call TRBD1 is taken from the table without a DNA check. TRBV21-1 is noted as a pseudogene. CDR3 length: 15 residues.

This chain joins TRBV6-1 and TRBJ1-5; a weak D match, TRBD1 (6 bases). Trimming took 3 bases from V and 0 from J, leaving 15 bases between them. Germline loops: CDR1 MNHNS, CDR2 SASEGT. CDR3 size: 17 residues. The CDR3 region is CASSDPPQGLSNQPQHF. CDR3 sequence (DNA): TGTGCCAGCAGTGACCCTCCCCAGGGGCTTAGCAATCAGCCCCAGCATTTT.

The genes are TRBV5-8 and TRBJ2-3, with no clear D. Looked up from germline, CDR1 is SGHTS and CDR2 is YDEGEE. The CDR3 is 14 residues long. The V and J ends lost 2 bases and 3 bases respectively, with 10 bases between them. The CDR3 DNA reads TGTGCCAGCAGCTTAGGGTTTGCGACAGATACGCAGTATTTT. Amino acids: CASSLGFATDTQYF.

The chain links TRBV6-5 to TRBJ1-2, with 7 bases matching TRBD1. Germline loops: CDR1 MNHEY, CDR2 SVGAGI. The CDR3 spans 14 residues. J lost 6 bases, V lost 3 bases, and 7 bases had no gene match. The CDR3 protein is CASSYHRGFDGYTF. CDR3 nucleotides: TGTGCCAGCAGTTATCACAGGGGTTTCGATGGCTACACCTTC.

The chain couples TRBV5-1 to TRBJ2-1; 8 bases align to TRBD1. Trimming cost V 0 bases and J 5 bases; bases outside gene matches: 7. Germline V gene data show CDR1 as SGHRS and CDR2 as YFSETQ. The CDR3 is 16 residues long. CDR3 DNA: TGCGCCAGCAGCTTGGCCGTGACAGGGGCGAACAATGAGCAGTTCTTC. Amino acids: CASSLAVTGANNEQFF. Based on the CDR3 plus reference TRBV5-1 and TRBJ2-1, the full variable domain is KAGVTQTPRYLIKTRGQQVTLSCSPISGHRSVSWYQQTPGQGLQFLFEYFSETQRNKGNFPGRFSGRQFSNSRSEMNVSTLELGDSALYLCASSLAVTGANNEQFFGPGTRLTVL.

This clone appeared a single time. This chain uses TRBV10-2 with TRBJ2-7, with TRBD1 matching over 10 bases. With V trimmed by 2 bases and J by 6 bases, 7 bases remained unmatched. This CDR3 is 15 amino acids long. The germline gives CDR1 WSHSY, CDR2 SAAADI. The CDR3 coding sequence is TGCGCCAGCAGTGAGCAGGGACAGGGGCTGACCGAGCAGTACTTC. Amino acid sequence: CASSEQGQGLTEQYF.

The chain couples TRBV5-4 to TRBJ1-2; 7 bases match TRBD1. The trim removed 5 bases at V and 4 bases at J, leaving 8 bases unmatched. This CDR3 is 14 amino acids long. Germline V gene data show CDR1 as SGHNT and CDR2 as YYREEE (reference sequence). CDR3 in DNA: TGTGCCAGCAGTGAGGGGGCCAAAAGCTATGGCTACACCTTC. This codes for CASSEGAKSYGYTF. Variable domain in full (rest from reference TRBV5-4 and TRBJ1-2): ETGVTQSPTHLIKTRGQQVTLRCSSQSGHNTVSWYQQALGQGPQFIFQYYREEENGRGNFPPRFSGLQFPNYSSELNVNALELDDSALYLCASSEGAKSYGYTFGSGTRLTVV.

The V gene is TRBV6-6, the J gene TRBJ1-1; 12 nucleotides match TRBD1. The junction had 15 bases not matched to a gene; V was cut back by 5 bases and J by 5 bases. Germline loops: CDR1 MNHNY, CDR2 SVGAGI (reference sequence). The CDR3 has 18 residues. In DNA, the CDR3 is TGTGCCAGCAGTCGTTCTACAGGGACAGGGGGCGCGAGGACTGAAGCTTTCTTT. Translated: CASSRSTGTGGARTEAFF.

The chain uses TRBV7-7 and TRBJ2-5, with D possibly being TRBD1 or TRBD2 (5 bases each). The CDR3 consists of 15 residues. V gave up 1 base and J gave up 2 bases, with 11 bases separating them. Germline V gene data show CDR1 as SSHAT and CDR2 as FNYEAQ (reference sequence). The CDR3 loop is CASSLVWGGQETQYF. The CDR3 nucleotides are TGTGCCAGCAGCTTAGTTTGGGGCGGGCAAGAGACCCAGTACTTC.

CDR3 residues: CASSMGQNYNEQFF. The CDR3 nucleotides are TGTGCCAGTAGTATGGGACAAAATTACAATGAGCAGTTCTTC. The chain joins TRBV19 to TRBJ2-1, with a weak D call TRBD1 (6 bases). The V end lost 3 bases, the J end lost 4 bases, and 10 bases lay between the germline ends. The CDR3 sequence is 14 residues long. The germline CDR1 and CDR2 sequences are LNHDA and SQIVND (reference sequence).

The V call is TRBV6-5, the J call TRBJ2-7; 10 nucleotides agree with TRBD2. With V trimmed by 6 bases and J by 4 bases, 9 bases remained unmatched. CDR1 and CDR2 from the germline V gene are MNHEY and SVGAGI. The CDR3 sequence is 15 residues long. DNA for the CDR3: TGTGCCAGCAGGGGCACAGGGACTAGCGTGTACGAGCAGTACTTC. This sequence encodes CASRGTGTSVYEQYF.

The chain recombines TRBV10-3 with TRBJ2-7; maybe TRBD2 (7 bases). The CDR3 spans 13 residues. V shed 6 bases and J shed 6 bases, with 15 bases lying between them. The V gene's germline CDR1 is ENHRY and CDR2 SYGVKD. The CDR3 DNA is TGTGCCATCAGCGCCCTGGGGGGGCGCGAGCAGTACTTC. Amino acid sequence: CAISALGGREQYF.

This clone was seen just once. The rearrangement joins TRBV6-5 to TRBJ1-1, with unresolved D. This CDR3 has 12 residues. Trimming removed 8 bases at V and 7 bases at J, with 14 bases between. Germline V gene data show CDR1 as MNHEY and CDR2 as SVGAGI. CDR3 amino acids: CASGRALNEAFF. Written as DNA, the CDR3 is TGTGCCAGCGGAAGAGCGTTAAATGAAGCTTTCTTT.

This chain joins TRBV4-2 and TRBJ1-1, with TRBD1 identical over 9 bases. This CDR3 contains 17 residues. V lost 2 bases and J lost 0; bases outside the gene matches: 7. CDR1 is LGHNA and CDR2 is YNFKEQ in the germline V gene. The CDR3 DNA follows: TGTGCCAGCAGCCAACCTCGGACAGGGGCTATGAACACTGAAGCTTTCTTT. This translates into CASSQPRTGAMNTEAFF.

The chain links TRBV2 to TRBJ1-2; D is unresolved. From germline, CDR1 is SNHLY and CDR2 FYNNEI. The V and J ends lost 4 bases and 4 bases respectively, with 7 bases between them. This CDR3 spans 12 amino acids. The CDR3 region has the DNA TGTGCCAGCAGTGCCAGTCTCTATGGCTACACCTTC. Protein product: CASSASLYGYTF.

The chain joins TRBV2 to TRBJ2-5; tentative D call: TRBD1 (6 bases). Looked up from germline, CDR1 is SNHLY and CDR2 is FYNNEI. V gave up 3 bases and J gave up 5 bases, with 10 bases separating them. CDR3 size: 13 residues. The CDR3 nucleotides are TGTGCCAGCAGTGACAGGGGCCGGGAGACCCAGTACTTC. This sequence encodes CASSDRGRETQYF.

This clone showed up just once. The V and J genes are TRBV9 and TRBJ2-7; TRBD2 agrees at 8 bases. Looked up from germline, CDR1 is SGDLS and CDR2 is YYNGEE. The V gene end was trimmed by 8 bases and the J gene end by 2 bases; junction bases not matched to a gene: 9. This CDR3 is 14 amino acids long. As DNA, the CDR3 is TGTGCCAGTTCCCCGGGGGGGAGAACCTACGAGCAGTACTTC. Amino acids: CASSPGGRTYEQYF.

The chain carries TRBV6-5 and TRBJ1-2, with D perhaps TRBD1 (5 bases). The germline gives CDR1 MNHEY, CDR2 SVGAGI. This CDR3 region has 13 residues. V lost 4 bases and J 6 bases, leaving 12 bases between the germline ends. This CDR3 reads CASSSQGGDGYTF. In nucleotides, the CDR3 is TGTGCCAGCAGTTCTCAGGGCGGGGATGGCTACACCTTC.

The chain carries TRBV5-5 and TRBJ2-3; a possible D gene is TRBD1 (5 bases). The CDR3 consists of 14 residues. The germline V gene has CDR1 SGHKS and CDR2 YYEKEE (reference sequence). V lost 3 bases, J lost 1 base, and 9 bases lay in between. CDR3 amino acids: CASSSPTGTDTQYF. The CDR3 DNA follows: TGTGCCAGCAGCTCCCCGACAGGCACAGATACGCAGTATTTT. Full variable domain (missing parts from reference TRBV5-5 and TRBJ2-3): DAGVTQSPTHLIKTRGQQVTLRCSPISGHKSVSWYQQVLGQGPQFIFQYYEKEERGRGNFPDRFSARQFPNYSSELNVNALLLGDSALYLCASSSPTGTDTQYFGPGTRLTVL.

The chain is built from TRBV28 and TRBJ1-5, with no clear D. V dropped 8 bases and J dropped 1 base, with 12 bases sitting between them. Germline-derived CDR1 and CDR2 are MDHEN and SYDVKM. The CDR3 spans 14 residues. CDR3 protein: CASLSHESNQPQHF. In DNA, the CDR3 is TGTGCCAGCCTTTCCCATGAGAGCAATCAGCCCCAGCATTTT.

The chain is built from TRBV19 and TRBJ1-5; D gene uncertain. V lost 5 bases to trimming and J lost 0 bases, with 8 bases between them. Germline assignment: CDR1 LNHDA and CDR2 SQIVND (reference sequence). This CDR3 is built from 14 residues. CDR3 protein: CASSPHSSNQPQHF. CDR3 coding DNA: TGTGCCAGTAGTCCCCACAGTAGCAATCAGCCCCAGCATTTT.